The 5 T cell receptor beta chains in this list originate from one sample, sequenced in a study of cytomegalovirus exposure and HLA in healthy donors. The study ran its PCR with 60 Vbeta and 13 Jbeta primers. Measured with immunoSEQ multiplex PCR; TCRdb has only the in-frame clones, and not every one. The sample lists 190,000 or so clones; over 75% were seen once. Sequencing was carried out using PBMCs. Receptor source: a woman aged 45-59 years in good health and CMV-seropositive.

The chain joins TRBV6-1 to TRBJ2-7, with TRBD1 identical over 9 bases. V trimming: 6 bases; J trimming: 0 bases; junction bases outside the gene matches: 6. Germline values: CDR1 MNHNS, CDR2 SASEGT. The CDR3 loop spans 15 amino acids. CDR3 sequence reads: CASRRGQGASYEQYF. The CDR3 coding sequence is TGTGCCAGCAGGAGGGGACAGGGAGCCTCCTACGAGCAGTACTTC.

For the CDR3, the DNA is TGTGCCTCTCCCCCGGGGGTCGAGACCCAGTACTTC. Protein product: CASPPGVETQYF. J is TRBJ2-5 and V is TRBV7-7, with D possibly matching TRBD2 (6 bases). Per germline, CDR1 SSHAT and CDR2 FNYEAQ (reference sequence). V was trimmed by 11 bases and J by 5 bases, leaving 15 bases between them. The CDR3 spans 12 residues.

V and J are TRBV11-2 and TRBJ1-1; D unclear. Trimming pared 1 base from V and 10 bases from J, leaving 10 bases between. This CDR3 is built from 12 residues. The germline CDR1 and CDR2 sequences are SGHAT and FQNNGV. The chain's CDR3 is CASSLGRWGAFF. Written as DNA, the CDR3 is TGTGCCAGCAGCTTAGGGAGGTGGGGAGCTTTCTTT.

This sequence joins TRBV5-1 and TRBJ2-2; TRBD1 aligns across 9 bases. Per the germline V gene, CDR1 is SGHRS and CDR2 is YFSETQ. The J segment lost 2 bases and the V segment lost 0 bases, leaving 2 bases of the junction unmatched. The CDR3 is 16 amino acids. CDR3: CASSLVGQGNTGELFF. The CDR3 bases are TGCGCCAGCAGCTTGGTGGGACAGGGCAACACCGGGGAGCTGTTTTTT.

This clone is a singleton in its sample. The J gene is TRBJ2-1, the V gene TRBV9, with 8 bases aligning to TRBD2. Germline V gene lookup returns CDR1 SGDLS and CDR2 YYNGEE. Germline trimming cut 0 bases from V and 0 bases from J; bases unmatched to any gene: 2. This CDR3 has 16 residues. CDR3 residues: CASSVVSGASYNEQFF. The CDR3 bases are TGTGCCAGCAGCGTAGTTAGCGGGGCCTCCTACAATGAGCAGTTCTTC.